These 25 T cell receptor beta chains share one sample of origin, sequenced in a study of radiotherapy plus CTLA-4 blockade in lung cancer. Measured with immunoSEQ multiplex PCR; TCRdb has only the in-frame clones, and not every one. Here the sample spans about 72,000 clones, roughly 75% being singletons. The source material was peripheral blood, sampled from a patient treated with radiotherapy plus ipilimumab. These TCRs come from a human donor with non-small cell lung cancer who had a complete response to radiotherapy plus ipilimumab.

The chain uses TRBV2 and TRBJ2-7; 9 nucleotides agree with TRBD1. Germline lookup yields CDR1 SNHLY and CDR2 FYNNEI. CDR3 length: 13 amino acids. With 6 bases clipped from V and 4 bases from J, the junction kept 4 bases outside the gene matches. The CDR3 protein is CASRKGQGYEQYV. DNA for the CDR3: TGTGCCAGCAGGAAAGGACAGGGGTACGAGCAGTACGTC.

This chain links TRBV7-9 with TRBJ1-1; perhaps TRBD1 as D (6 bases). V was pared by 11 bases and J by 4 bases, with 17 bases between. Germline CDR1 and CDR2: SEHNR and FQNEAQ (reference sequence). The CDR3 is 13 amino acids. In DNA form, the CDR3 reads TGTGCCGGCGGGGGCGCGGAGGGCACTGAAGCTTTCTTT. It encodes CAGGGAEGTEAFF. Full variable domain (rest looked up from reference TRBV7-9 and TRBJ1-1): DTGVSQNPRHKITKRGQNVTFRCDPISEHNRLYWYRQTLGQGPEFLTYFQNEAQLEKSRLLSDRFSAERPKGSFSTLEIQRTEQGDSAMYLCAGGGAEGTEAFFGQGTRLTVV.

This clone was found a few times. The rearrangement links TRBV11-3 to TRBJ1-3, with D uncertain. Trimming pared 4 bases from V and 0 bases from J, leaving 7 bases between. Germline V lookup: CDR1 SGHNT, CDR2 YENEEA. This CDR3 spans 14 amino acids. CDR3 in DNA: TGTGCCAGCAGCTGGGGTGACTCTGGAAACACCATATATTTT. Its protein product is CASSWGDSGNTIYF.

The DNA of the CDR3 is TGCGCCAGCAGTGACTCGGGGAGCAACACTGAAGCTTTCTTT. Translated, it gives CASSDSGSNTEAFF. The rearrangement links TRBV10-1 to TRBJ1-1; D gene ambiguous. Germline lookup yields CDR1 WNHNN and CDR2 SYGVQD (reference sequence). This CDR3 has 14 amino acids. Trimming removed 3 bases at V and 2 bases at J, with 10 bases between.

This sequence joins TRBV19 and TRBJ1-2; D is unclear. Trimming cost V 2 bases and J 1 base, with 11 bases left between them. Germline-derived CDR1 and CDR2 are LNHDA and SQIVND (reference sequence). This CDR3 has 15 amino acids. The CDR3 sequence: CASSINWAGNYGYTF. Here the CDR3 DNA reads TGTGCCAGTAGTATAAACTGGGCAGGTAACTATGGCTACACCTTC.

For the CDR3, the DNA is TGTGCCAGCAGCGTGGGGCCGGGCACTGAAGCTTTCTTT. Translated: CASSVGPGTEAFF. The chain carries TRBV9 and TRBJ1-1; weak D call: TRBD1 (5 bases). This CDR3 region has 13 residues. Germline CDR1 and CDR2: SGDLS and YYNGEE. Trimming pared 2 bases from V and 4 bases from J, leaving 9 bases between.

The table lists this clone with a count of one. The chain has TRBV5-1 and TRBJ1-3; D remains ambiguous. The CDR3 contains 16 residues. Germline CDR1 and CDR2: SGHRS and YFSETQ. Deletions cut 4 bases from V and 0 bases from J, with 14 bases between. CDR3 protein: CASSVASGSSGNTIYF. For the CDR3, the DNA is TGCGCCAGCAGCGTTGCGTCAGGCAGCTCTGGAAACACCATATATTTT. Full variable domain (missing parts from reference TRBV5-1 and TRBJ1-3): KAGVTQTPRYLIKTRGQQVTLSCSPISGHRSVSWYQQTPGQGLQFLFEYFSETQRNKGNFPGRFSGRQFSNSRSEMNVSTLELGDSALYLCASSVASGSSGNTIYFGEGSWLTVV.

V is TRBV27 and J is TRBJ2-1; 11 positions match TRBD1. Germline-derived CDR1 and CDR2 are MNHEY and SMNVEV (reference sequence). The ends lost 5 bases at V and 3 bases at J; junction bases unmatched: 3. The CDR3 covers 15 residues. DNA of the CDR3: TGTGCCAGCAGTCTGGGGACAGGGGGCTACAATGAGCAGTTCTTC. As protein: CASSLGTGGYNEQFF.

J is TRBJ2-5 and V is TRBV7-9; D is perhaps TRBD2 (7 bases). Trimming shortened V by 4 bases and J by 5 bases, and 20 bases separated the two germline ends. Germline assignment: CDR1 SEHNR and CDR2 FQNEAQ (reference sequence). The CDR3 contains 16 residues. As DNA, the CDR3 is TGTGCCAGCAGCTGGAGCTGGGGGGGCCAATATGAGACCCAGTACTTC. As protein: CASSWSWGGQYETQYF.

CDR3: CAWSTGTYNQPQHF. CDR3 bases: TGTGCCTGGAGTACCGGGACCTACAATCAGCCCCAGCATTTT. V and J are TRBV30 and TRBJ1-5; D might be TRBD1 (5 bases). V was trimmed by 2 bases and J by 3 bases, leaving 11 bases between them. The CDR3 length is 14 residues. Per germline, CDR1 GTSNPN and CDR2 SVGIG (reference sequence).

The gene calls are TRBV5-1 and TRBJ1-4; the D is unclear. CDR1 is SGHRS, CDR2 YFSETQ, per germline. CDR3 length equals 13 residues. Trimming removed 4 bases at V and 4 bases at J, with 8 bases between. The CDR3 protein is CASSRRINEKLFF. Here the CDR3 DNA reads TGCGCCAGCAGCCGTCGAATTAATGAAAAACTGTTTTTT.

The V call is TRBV5-1, the J call TRBJ2-1; D is possibly TRBD2 (6 bases). CDR3 size: 16 residues. Germline CDR1 is SGHRS and CDR2 is YFSETQ. V dropped 4 bases and J dropped 3 bases, with 17 bases sitting between them. The CDR3 region has the DNA TGCGCCAGCAGCCTGGAGGCTAGCGCGAACTACAATGAGCAGTTCTTC. It codes for CASSLEASANYNEQFF.

This chain joins TRBV11-2 and TRBJ2-3, with 8 bases matching TRBD2. After removal of 5 bases from V and 1 base from J, the junction contained 5 bases not matched to a gene. Germline V lookup: CDR1 SGHAT, CDR2 FQNNGV. The CDR3 consists of 15 residues. The CDR3 nucleotides are TGTGCCAGCAGCATGGCGGGAGGAGGCACAGATACGCAGTATTTT. Amino acids: CASSMAGGGTDTQYF.

J is TRBJ2-7 and V is TRBV5-6; D remains ambiguous. CDR3 length equals 13 residues. Per germline, CDR1 SGHDT and CDR2 YYEEEE. Trimming removed 4 bases at V and 3 bases at J, with 11 bases between. The CDR3 spells CASSPRLFYEQYV. The CDR3 DNA follows: TGTGCCAGCAGCCCCAGACTTTTCTACGAGCAGTACGTC.

The chain links TRBV11-2 to TRBJ2-7; TRBD1 agrees at 7 bases. This CDR3 spans 15 amino acids. CDR1 is SGHAT and CDR2 is FQNNGV in the germline V gene. Trimming removed 5 bases from V and 5 bases from J; junction bases left unmatched: 12. This CDR3 is CASSRDWAGGNEQYF. The CDR3 DNA reads TGTGCCAGCAGCCGAGATTGGGCAGGGGGAAACGAGCAGTACTTC.

This chain joins TRBV11-2 and TRBJ2-3; D ambiguous. The germline CDR1 and CDR2 sequences are SGHAT and FQNNGV. The CDR3 consists of 13 residues. Trimming pared 4 bases from V and 1 base from J, leaving 6 bases between. The CDR3 DNA is TGTGCCAGCAGCTCCACCCGCACAGATACGCAGTATTTT. Residues: CASSSTRTDTQYF.

The V and J genes are TRBV14 and TRBJ2-1; the D gene is possibly TRBD2 (6 bases). Germline V lookup: CDR1 SGHDN, CDR2 FVKESK. V lost 1 base and J lost 10, with 11 bases in between. This CDR3 is 13 amino acids long. The CDR3 spells CASSQAGAREQFF. CDR3 sequence (DNA): TGTGCCAGCAGCCAAGCGGGAGCGCGGGAGCAGTTCTTC.

The chain couples TRBV4-1 to TRBJ1-2, with TRBD1 identical over 9 bases. This CDR3 contains 15 residues. The germline V gene has CDR1 MGHRA and CDR2 YSYEKL. The V segment lost 4 bases and the J segment 4 bases; nucleotides outside the gene matches: 7. The CDR3 nucleotides are TGCGCCAGCAGCCCTGAAGACAGGGGGATCTATGGCTACACCTTC. Its protein is CASSPEDRGIYGYTF.

The chain employs TRBV10-3 and TRBJ1-5; D is unclear. Trimming stripped 6 bases from V and 6 bases from J, with 15 bases between. The CDR3 spans 14 residues. Germline loops: CDR1 ENHRY, CDR2 SYGVKD. DNA for the CDR3: TGTGCCATCAGGGAAACAGAGTTTAGTCAGCCCCAGCATTTT. Translated: CAIRETEFSQPQHF.

Only one count was recorded for this clone. The chain recombines TRBV19 with TRBJ2-6, with TRBD1 identical over 7 bases. Germline V gene sequence: CDR1 LNHDA, CDR2 SQIVND (reference sequence). J lost 0 bases, V lost 7 bases, and 3 bases had no gene match. This CDR3 comprises 15 residues. CDR3 amino acids: CASTRQGSGANVLTF. The CDR3 region has the DNA TGTGCCAGTACCAGACAGGGCTCTGGGGCCAACGTCCTGACTTTC. Looking up the rest from reference TRBV19 and TRBJ2-6 gives the full variable domain: DGGITQSPKYLFRKEGQNVTLSCEQNLNHDAMYWYRQDPGQGLRLIYYSQIVNDFQKGDIAEGYSVSREKKESFPLTVTSAQKNPTAFYLCASTRQGSGANVLTFGAGSRLTVL.

This clone was counted at least ten times. The chain uses TRBV4-1 and TRBJ2-2, with 11 bases lining up with TRBD1. V lost 4 bases and J lost 5; bases outside the gene matches: 3. Germline-derived CDR1 and CDR2 are MGHRA and YSYEKL. This CDR3 is built from 15 residues. DNA of the CDR3: TGCGCCAGCAGCCGAGGACAGGGGGCTACCGGGGAGCTGTTTTTT. Its translation: CASSRGQGATGELFF.

The chain joins TRBV18 to TRBJ1-2, with TRBD1 as a possible D gene (6 bases). The V end lost 4 bases, the J end lost 3 bases, and 12 bases lay between the germline ends. The CDR3 covers 14 residues. Germline loops: CDR1 KGHSH, CDR2 LQKENI. The CDR3 protein is CASSQDSLYYGYTF. The CDR3 DNA reads TGTGCCAGCTCACAGGACAGCCTGTACTATGGCTACACCTTC.

The CDR3 sequence is CASSPRGTDNQPQHF. As DNA, the CDR3 is TGTGCCAGCTCACCACGGGGGACAGACAATCAGCCCCAGCATTTT. This chain connects TRBV18 to TRBJ1-5; TRBD1 matches 7 bases. Losses at the gene ends were 1 base for V and 3 bases for J; bases not matched to a gene: 3. This CDR3 contains 15 residues. In germline, CDR1 is KGHSH, CDR2 LQKENI.

This clone has more than one count but fewer than ten. V is TRBV6-1 and J is TRBJ2-2, with D possibly TRBD2 on 6 matching bases. Germline CDR1 and CDR2: MNHNS and SASEGT. Trimming cost V 5 bases and J 6 bases, with 16 bases left between them. The CDR3 contains 15 residues. The CDR3 spells CASSPGTAGPGELFF. CDR3 bases: TGTGCCAGCAGTCCCGGGACGGCGGGACCCGGGGAGCTGTTTTTT.

The J gene is TRBJ1-2, the V gene TRBV19, with 7 bases aligning to TRBD1. V trimming: 5 bases; J trimming: 2 bases; junction bases outside the gene matches: 8. Germline V gives CDR1 LNHDA, CDR2 SQIVND (reference sequence). There are 15 residues in the CDR3. The CDR3 coding sequence is TGTGCCAGTAGTGACGGGACAGCATTCAACTATGGCTACACCTTC. Its translation: CASSDGTAFNYGYTF.